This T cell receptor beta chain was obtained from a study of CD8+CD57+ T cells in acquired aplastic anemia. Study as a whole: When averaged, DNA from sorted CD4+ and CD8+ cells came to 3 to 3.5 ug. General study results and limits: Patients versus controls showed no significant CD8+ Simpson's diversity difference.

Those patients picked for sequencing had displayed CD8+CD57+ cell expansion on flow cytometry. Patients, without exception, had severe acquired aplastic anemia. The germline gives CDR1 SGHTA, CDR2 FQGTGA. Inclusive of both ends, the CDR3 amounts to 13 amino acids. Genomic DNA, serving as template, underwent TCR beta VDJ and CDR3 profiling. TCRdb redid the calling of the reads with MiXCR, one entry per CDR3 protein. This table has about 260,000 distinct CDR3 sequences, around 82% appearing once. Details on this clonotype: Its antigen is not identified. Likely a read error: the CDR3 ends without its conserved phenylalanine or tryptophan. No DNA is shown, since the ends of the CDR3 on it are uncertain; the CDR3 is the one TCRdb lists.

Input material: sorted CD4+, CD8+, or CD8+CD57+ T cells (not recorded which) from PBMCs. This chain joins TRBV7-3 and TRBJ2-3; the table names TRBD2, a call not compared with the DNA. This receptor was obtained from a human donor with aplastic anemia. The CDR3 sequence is CASSFSRATSNSS.